Shown below are 5 T cell receptor beta chains from a single sample sequenced in a study of blood T cell repertoires in COVID-19. Assay used: immunoSEQ multiplex PCR; TCRdb lists only in-frame clones, some missing. The data show 250,000 or so clones, 88% seen once. The sequenced sample consisted of PBMCs or T cells enriched from blood (not recorded which). The receptors were sampled from a woman aged 40 to 50 who had been exposed to COVID-19.

This chain links TRBV28 with TRBJ2-6; no clear D. The CDR3 is 16 residues long. Germline CDR1 MDHEN, CDR2 SYDVKM. V was pared by 6 bases and J by 4 bases, with 16 bases between. CDR3 in amino acids: CASSGIVEVGANVLTF. For the CDR3, the DNA is TGTGCCAGCAGCGGAATAGTTGAGGTGGGGGCCAACGTCCTGACTTTC.

This clone was detected ten times or more. This rearrangement joins TRBV18 to TRBJ2-7, with TRBD1 matching over 7 bases. The CDR3 loop spans 17 amino acids. The germline CDR1 and CDR2 sequences are KGHSH and LQKENI. The V gene end was trimmed by 1 base and the J gene end by 0 bases; junction bases not matched to a gene: 9. DNA of the CDR3: TGTGCCAGCTCACCACAAACCGACAGGGTTGCCTCCTACGAGCAGTACGTC. This encodes CASSPQTDRVASYEQYV.

The V and J genes are TRBV19 and TRBJ1-5; D ambiguous. The germline CDR1 and CDR2 sequences are LNHDA and SQIVND (reference sequence). V was pared by 1 base and J by 4 bases, with 17 bases between. The CDR3 contains 17 residues. The CDR3 is CASSIGEFGLGNQPQHF. In nucleotides, the CDR3 is TGTGCCAGTAGTATAGGGGAGTTTGGGCTGGGGAATCAGCCCCAGCATTTT.

V is TRBV5-4 and J is TRBJ1-1, with TRBD1 matching over 8 bases. Germline V gene lookup returns CDR1 SGHNT and CDR2 YYREEE (reference sequence). Unmatched junction bases numbered 4, after V lost 2 bases and J lost 1 base. The CDR3 covers 15 residues. The CDR3: CASSLPGGGNTEAFF. CDR3 DNA sequence: TGTGCCAGCAGCTTACCAGGGGGCGGGAACACTGAAGCTTTCTTT.

The chain has TRBV18 and TRBJ1-1; D gene uncertain. The V and J ends lost 0 bases and 4 bases respectively, with 12 bases between them. The V gene's germline CDR1 is KGHSH and CDR2 LQKENI. There are 15 residues in the CDR3. The CDR3 region has the DNA TGTGCCAGCTCACCACCCGGGTTGGCGGTCACTGAAGCTTTCTTT. Encoded protein: CASSPPGLAVTEAFF.